The entry that follows covers one T cell receptor beta chain sequence. This clone was seen only a few times. Its target antigen remains unknown. One base away there is no much larger clone; base qualities are not given. The germline ends are 10 bases apart after V is trimmed by 4 bases and J by 7 bases. Inclusive of the bounding cysteine and phenylalanine, the CDR3 is 12 residues long. The read is trimmed to its CDR3 DNA, 36 bases read in frame from base 1. Per the germline V gene, ENHRY is the CDR1 and SYGVKD is the CDR2. The cohort was made up of 500 to 800 healthy bone marrow donors. Cohort members were all nominally healthy when sampled, although unrecorded immune exposures were likely present. The donor tested CMV seropositive, placing the donor among the roughly 270 seropositive members of the cohort. Each donor provided a peripheral blood sample, and peripheral blood mononuclear cells were used for TCR beta sequencing. The Qiagen DNeasy Blood Extraction Kit was used to extract genomic DNA from the blood cell samples.

The sample belongs to a study of cytomegalovirus exposure and HLA in healthy donors (dated by TCRdb to the late 2010s). Background on the whole study: According to an earlier analysis of a few hundred of the donors, 150 million to 200 million T cells yielded 117 million unique TCR beta sequences and roughly 280 Gb of sequence data. In a later genetic analysis, genome-wide SNP genotypes for about 55% of the roughly 700 donors were used, and that subset was treated as a discovery cohort. All discovery cohort repertoires had been generated using a single sequencing platform. Donor age, sex, ethnicity and CMV serostatus were compiled alongside the repertoire data. Besides the first cohort of roughly 660 subjects, a separate validation cohort made up of about 120 different subjects was used. Class I and class II HLA loci were covered by the typing at four-digit resolution. Rather than using new phenotypic data, the later analysis identified candidate immune exposures from TCR beta sequences and from how often those sequences occurred across donors. In a later analysis, previously published TCR beta repertoires from 550 to 700 donors were re-analyzed and high-resolution HLA genotyping was added so that TCR occurrence patterns could be studied. An early release covering 550 to 650 HLA-typed donors comprised 250 to 350 gigabases of sequencing data and some 79 million unique TCR sequences. The study aimed to test whether signatures of past pathogen exposure could be identified by cataloging public T cell receptors. Across 300 to 500 genotyped donors of the cohort, an average of approximately 220,000 unique TCR beta nucleotide sequences per donor were sequenced, and 15% to 20% of those sequences were non-productive. Among the roughly 400 genotyped donors, 81% belonged to the genetic ancestry cluster associated with self-reported Caucasian donors. In an earlier analysis of more than 550 of the donors, high-throughput TCR beta sequencing was used to judge whether each TCR beta V gene segment behaved as functional or pseudogenic. High-throughput TCR immunosequencing, statistical association of individual TCRs with disease status, and machine learning were combined to predict cytomegalovirus infection status. The T cell repertoires of roughly 660 subjects were profiled by immunosequencing and related to cytomegalovirus serostatus. Typing coverage varied by locus: roughly 629-640 donors for A, B, C, DRB1 and DQB1; about 520 for DQA1; more than 600 for DPA1; some 470 for DPB1. Roughly 5 DR-DQ haplotypes were handled as single units for association and clustering because linkage in the cohort was strong. On the study overall, not on this receptor specifically: When HLA alleles, especially DR and DQ, strongly co-occurred, TCR associations were difficult to assign to individual alleles. In an earlier analysis of some 500 of the donors, most TCR beta V segments were observed in productive rearrangements about 90% or about 30% of the time, broadly matching IMGT annotations. Only TCR beta chains were sequenced in this cohort, and the absence of alpha or paired-chain data limited detectable features. In a later genetic analysis, a missense DCLRE1C variant was associated with V-gene and J-gene trimming of TCR beta chains, and the association was replicated in an independent cohort. The only immune exposure information available for the cohort was CMV serostatus. In a later analysis, HLA-associated TCR beta chains showed more clonal expansion and lower generation probabilities than non-associated chains that were equally common. Because HLA typing was missing for some donors at each locus, association tests included only the typed subset. The study gave a list of around 170 TCR beta chains associated with cytomegalovirus. The authors suggested that the approach could potentially be generalized to other disease states and immunological phenotypes. In vitro tests confirmed that a few of the cytomegalovirus-associated TCR beta chains recognize cytomegalovirus antigens. Presence/absence analyses assumed roughly uniform sequencing depth across donors, an assumption that may not hold. Correlated functional status among segregating V segments might be attributable to linkage disequilibrium, but an unknown experimental factor could not be ruled out. Some IMGT-functional V segments, including TRBV6-2 and TRBV6-3, could not be told apart with the 87-base-pair reads, so those segments were excluded. In a later analysis, several top co-occurrence clusters were reported to appear linked to parvovirus B19, influenza, CMV and Epstein-Barr virus. A later analysis found that most CMV-associated TCR beta chains appeared HLA-restricted, with HLA associations seemingly driven largely by CMV exposure. Approximately 18 rarely observed V segments, including chromosome 9 orphons, were excluded from the earlier analysis of approximately 500 of the donors because counts were too low. The sequencing pipeline was judged likely to have produced a cluster of highly shared sequence variants as a technical artifact. A further reported finding was that TCR beta sequences accurately predicted the HLA-A and HLA-B alleles for most subjects in the first cohort. While some public TCRs were present in many individuals, most TCR sequences turned up only very rarely across donors. The classifier was reported to diagnose cytomegalovirus status with high specificity and sensitivity in both the original and validation cohorts. Specific HLA alleles were associated with 15,000 to 20,000 TCR beta sequences at a false discovery rate of 0.05 in a later analysis. A later genetic analysis reported fewer N-insertions in productive TCRs among donors in an Asian-associated ancestry cluster than the approximately 670-donor mean. In a later analysis, the rate of TCR association differed among HLA loci, with DRB1 alleles having the most associated TCRs and HLA-C alleles having the fewest.

Receptors were amplified or captured by the immunoSEQ multiplex PCR assay. A mixture of 60 forward primers for TCR Vbeta segments and 13 reverse primers for TCR Jbeta segments was used in the multiplex PCR. A multiplex PCR assay on genomic DNA amplified the CDR3 region of rearranged TCR beta genes. Amplified TCR beta libraries were sequenced as 87-base-pair reads on the Illumina HiSeq System. On the study's bioinformatics: Across the roughly 700 repertoires, a later analysis counted 60 million to 90 million unique TCR beta chains, roughly 11 million of which were shared by at least two donors. To remove PCR and sequencing errors, raw reads were error-corrected and collapsed into unique sequences using a nearest-neighbor algorithm that merged closely related sequences. To assign V, D and J gene segments, CDR3 sequences were aligned to IMGT reference sequences. For a sequence to be retained, a match of at least six nucleotides to both a V gene segment and a J gene segment was required. Rearrangements were called productive when the CDR3 lacked stop codons and stayed in frame with V and J; all others were non-productive. Following IMGT convention, CDR3 was defined as the stretch from the second conserved V-encoded cysteine up to the conserved J-encoded phenylalanine. Sequences without an unambiguous match to a single V gene segment were excluded from the earlier analysis of 450 to 750 of the donors. In an earlier analysis of 587 of the donors, a V segment was called functional when productive rearrangements were above 56.7%, and segregating when the standard deviation between donors exceeded 5%. A statistical classification framework was built for diagnosing cytomegalovirus status from the catalog of TCR beta chain sequences. V and J gene assignment, in a later analysis, came from comparing TCR nucleotide sequences with IMGT/GENE-DB human TR gene sequences. A later analysis assigned CDR3 sequences and most-parsimonious VDJ recombination scenarios with the TCRdist pipeline. A later analysis defined each TCR beta chain by its CDR3 amino acid sequence plus V-gene family, and excluded reads lacking a unique V-gene family. As a way to deal with suspected cross-contamination and a sequencing artifact, a later analysis dropped hundreds of nucleotide sequences that were highly shared and had low generation probability. In a later analysis, a clonal expansion index was calculated for each public chain from normalized within-repertoire ranks of inferred template counts. A later analysis computed generation probabilities with a VDJ recombination model fitted to out-of-frame rearrangements, and checked the results against IGoR. Hypergeometric tests were used in a later analysis to score TCR-TCR, TCR-HLA and TCR-CMV co-occurrence, with a repertoire-size bias correction applied to the TCR pairs. A later analysis estimated false discovery rates by permuting HLA or CMV assignments 20 times. In a later analysis, co-occurring TCRs were grouped using DBSCAN, with TCRdist sequence similarity added in when clustering inside HLA-allele-positive subsets. For co-occurrence clustering, repertoires with fewer than 30,000 or more than 120,000 public chains were excluded, along with roughly five repertoires with anomalous nucleotide sharing. The clones in this table, taken by TCRdb from immuneACCESS, are in-frame only. Not every clone is retained; where verified, under half of the shortfall comes from an unresolved V gene, and the cause of the rest is unknown. D and trimming were read from the DNA, whereas the V and J calls and clone size are those reported in that table. Here the sample has about 94,000 clones; roughly 80% occur a single time. Around 7% of the sample belongs to the ten largest clones.

This TCR was recovered from a man aged 35-49 years in good health and CMV-seropositive. The sequence joins TRBV10-3 to TRBJ1-1; a tentative D call is TRBD1 (5 bases match). The sample comprised PBMCs. The CDR3 loop reads CAISGGDLEAFF. The nucleotide sequence reads as follows: TGTGCCATCAGTGGGGGGGACCTTGAAGCTTTCTTT.